The 23 T cell receptor beta chains presented below share a single source sample, sequenced in a study of post-analysis software for immune sequencing data. Study results and caveats: Patients had higher frequencies than controls of four to six TRBV segments, including TRBV5-6, TRBV5-1 and TRBV20-1.

These receptors' antigens are unknown. TCR beta cDNA libraries had unique molecular identifiers. In TCRdb, the PCR reads were re-called with MiXCR into one record per CDR3 protein. The sample contains more than 500,000 distinct CDR3 sequences, around 34% of which appear only once. The sequenced sample consisted of blood. Receptor source: a girl between 2 and 17 years old with multiple sclerosis.

The chain links TRBV5-1 to TRBJ1-2; D remains unclear. Trimming removed 4 bases at V and 8 bases at J, with 12 bases between. The germline CDR1 and CDR2 sequences are SGHRS and YFSETQ. This CDR3 is built from 12 residues. The CDR3 loop is CASSPTRWGYTF. CDR3 nucleotide sequence: TGCGCCAGCAGCCCGACTCGGTGGGGCTACACCTTC.

The V call is TRBV6-5, the J call TRBJ1-2; TRBD1 matches at 9 bases. CDR1 and CDR2 from the germline V gene are MNHEY and SVGAGI. The CDR3 has 13 amino acids. V shed 4 bases, J shed 8 bases, and the junction held 5 bases outside the gene matches. This CDR3 reads CASSSGTGRGYTF. The CDR3 DNA follows: TGTGCCAGCAGTTCGGGGACAGGGCGAGGCTACACCTTC.

This rearrangement joins TRBV20-1 to TRBJ2-1; TRBD2 matches at 8 bases. The CDR3 covers 14 residues. Germline-derived CDR1 and CDR2 are DFQATT and SNEGSKA (reference sequence). Germline trimming cut 5 bases from V and 3 bases from J; bases unmatched to any gene: 6. This CDR3 is CSAVRGADYNEQFF. As DNA, the CDR3 is TGCAGTGCTGTGCGGGGGGCGGACTACAATGAGCAGTTCTTC.

A few counts support this clonotype. V usage is TRBV3-1 and J usage is TRBJ1-5, with no clear D. The CDR3 totals 16 residues. Germline V gene data show CDR1 as LGHDT and CDR2 as YNNKEL (reference sequence). V lost 2 bases, J lost 2 bases, and 13 bases lay in between. In DNA form, the CDR3 reads TGTGCCAGCAGCCAATTTCCGACTGGTGGCAATCAGCCCCAGCATTTT. Translation: CASSQFPTGGNQPQHF.

The rearrangement joins TRBV20-1 to TRBJ2-5, with 13 bases matching TRBD2. This CDR3 is built from 16 residues. J lost 11 bases, V lost 4 bases, and 16 bases had no gene match. CDR1 is DFQATT and CDR2 is SNEGSKA in the germline V gene (reference sequence). The CDR3 nucleotides read TGCAGTGCTAAACTAGCGGGGGGGCGTGGGAGGGATGAGCAGTACTTC. Its protein is CSAKLAGGRGRDEQYF.

For this clonotype: Given a much more abundant clone one base away, this may be a read error. The rearrangement links TRBV4-1 to TRBJ2-1; D possibly matches TRBD1 or TRBD2 (6 bases each). Germline CDR1 MGHRA, CDR2 YSYEKL. V gave up 8 bases and J gave up 13 bases, with 15 bases separating them. This CDR3 comprises 11 residues. The CDR3 region has the DNA TGCGCCAGCCAGGAGGGGGAGACCCAGTTCTTC. Its protein product is CASQEGETQFF.

J is TRBJ2-7 and V is TRBV4-2; tentatively, D is TRBD2 (6 bases). Germline CDR1 reads LGHNA; CDR2 reads YNFKEQ. V lost 1 base and J lost 7, with 20 bases in between. The CDR3 loop spans 16 amino acids. CDR3 protein: CASSQGGTYSYNEQYF. In DNA form, the CDR3 reads TGTGCCAGCAGCCAAGGCGGGACTTACTCCTACAATGAGCAGTACTTC.

The J gene is TRBJ2-1, the V gene TRBV24-1; TRBD1 matches at 8 bases. The CDR3 contains 16 residues. V trimming: 3 bases; J trimming: 7 bases; junction bases outside the gene matches: 10. CDR1 is KGHDR and CDR2 is SFDVKD in the germline V gene. The CDR3 bases are TGTGCCACCAGTGATCCCTGGACAGGGAAGGAAAATGAGCAGTTCTTC. This codes for CATSDPWTGKENEQFF.

The chain employs TRBV5-6 and TRBJ2-3, with 10 bases lining up with TRBD1. CDR1 is SGHDT, CDR2 YYEEEE, per germline. The ends lost 2 bases at V and 2 bases at J; junction bases unmatched: 5. CDR3 size: 16 residues. The CDR3 DNA follows: TGTGCCAGCAGCTTAGTAGACAGGGGGCACACAGATACGCAGTATTTT. It encodes CASSLVDRGHTDTQYF.

This chain connects TRBV20-1 to TRBJ2-7; 7 bases line up with TRBD1. Germline values: CDR1 DFQATT, CDR2 SNEGSKA (reference sequence). CDR3 length equals 13 residues. The V gene end was trimmed by 5 bases and the J gene end by 2 bases; junction bases not matched to a gene: 6. CDR3 nucleotide sequence: TGCAGTGCTGAGAACAGGGGAACCTACGAGCAGTACTTC. Residues: CSAENRGTYEQYF.

The chain employs TRBV6-1 and TRBJ1-1; D possibly corresponds to TRBD1 (5 bases). Germline lookup yields CDR1 MNHNS and CDR2 SASEGT. The CDR3 consists of 16 residues. The germline V and J ends were trimmed by 4 bases and 1 base, with 16 bases remaining between them. CDR3 loop: CASSARGLFKNTEAFF. As DNA, the CDR3 is TGTGCCAGCAGTGCCCGGGGACTTTTTAAGAACACTGAAGCTTTCTTT.

This rearrangement joins TRBV4-1 to TRBJ1-2, with D possibly TRBD1 on 6 matching bases. Germline assignment: CDR1 MGHRA and CDR2 YSYEKL. CDR3 length: 14 residues. The V and J ends lost 5 bases and 7 bases respectively, with 17 bases between them. The CDR3 sequence is CASSGAAGTLGYTF. CDR3 bases: TGCGCCAGCAGCGGAGCCGCCGGGACACTTGGCTACACCTTC.

The J gene is TRBJ2-3, the V gene TRBV5-1; TRBD2 agrees at 7 bases. V shed 0 bases, J shed 1 base, and the junction held 8 bases outside the gene matches. The length of the CDR3 is 17 residues. Germline CDR1 is SGHRS and CDR2 is YFSETQ. DNA for the CDR3: TGCGCCAGCAGCTTGGTGACTGGCGGGGGAGGCACAGATACGCAGTATTTT. Translation: CASSLVTGGGGTDTQYF.

On this clonotype: A junction boundary mismatches the germline segment, possibly from a read error. This rearrangement joins TRBV4-2 to TRBJ1-2; TRBD1 aligns across 9 bases. Germline CDR1 LGHNA, CDR2 YNFKEQ. CDR3 length: 15 amino acids. The CDR3 loop is CASSRRQGVDYGCTF. The CDR3, as DNA: TGTGCCAGCAGCCGCCGACAGGGGGTGGACTATGGCTGCACCTTC.

V usage is TRBV20-1 and J usage is TRBJ1-6; TRBD1 matches 7 bases. V dropped 0 bases and J dropped 8; count of bases not matched to a gene: 10. CDR3 size: 16 residues. Germline CDR1 reads DFQATT; CDR2 reads SNEGSKA (reference sequence). The CDR3 here is CSARDFGQALYSPLHF. Written as DNA, the CDR3 is TGCAGTGCTAGAGATTTCGGACAGGCCCTTTATTCACCCCTCCACTTT.

This clonotype was observed a handful of times. J is TRBJ2-2 and V is TRBV11-3; 10 nucleotides line up with TRBD1. Per the germline V gene, CDR1 is SGHNT and CDR2 is YENEEA. J gave up 5 bases and V 6 bases, and 6 bases lay outside the gene matches. The CDR3 is made up of 15 amino acids. The CDR3 here is CASSFDRGQTGELFF. CDR3 coding DNA: TGTGCCAGCAGTTTCGACAGGGGGCAAACCGGGGAGCTGTTTTTT.

This clonotype was seen more than once but under ten times. The J gene is TRBJ2-5, the V gene TRBV5-1; TRBD1 matches at 7 bases. Germline CDR1 SGHRS, CDR2 YFSETQ. The CDR3 is 15 residues long. Trimming cost V 4 bases and J 11 bases; bases outside gene matches: 17. CDR3 protein: CASSDEGQPPTPQYF. As DNA, the CDR3 is TGCGCCAGCAGCGACGAGGGACAGCCTCCTACGCCGCAGTACTTC.

As concerns this clonotype: A junction boundary mismatches the germline segment, possibly from a read error. CDR3 sequence (DNA): TGTGCCAACAGCGTAACAGGGGGCGACTATGGCTACACCTTC. Translated, it gives CANSVTGGDYGYTF. This chain joins TRBV5-6 and TRBJ1-2, with TRBD1 matching over 9 bases. Germline CDR1 and CDR2: SGHDT and YYEEEE. The CDR3 extends over 14 amino acids.

The sample holds a few counts of this clonotype. This sequence joins TRBV5-1 and TRBJ2-5, with 8 nucleotides matching TRBD2. Unmatched junction bases numbered 10, after V lost 4 bases and J lost 2 bases. This CDR3 has 16 residues. The germline V gene encodes CDR1 SGHRS and CDR2 YFSETQ. For the CDR3, the DNA is TGCGCCAGCAGCAGGAGCGGGGGACTCAGGCAAGAGACCCAGTACTTC. This gives the protein CASSRSGGLRQETQYF.

The J gene is TRBJ2-7, the V gene TRBV18, with D perhaps TRBD1 or TRBD2 (7 bases each). Trimming left V 3 bases short and J 4 bases short, with 22 bases between. The CDR3 is made up of 17 amino acids. Germline CDR1 is KGHSH and CDR2 is LQKENI. The CDR3 coding sequence is TGTGCCAGCTCACCCATACAGGGGACGGCGGGGGTTTACGAGCAGTACTTC. Residues: CASSPIQGTAGVYEQYF.

V is TRBV29-1 and J is TRBJ2-7; D might be TRBD1 or TRBD2, each matching 5 bases. Deletions cut 7 bases from V and 2 bases from J, with 12 bases between. Germline values: CDR1 SQVTM, CDR2 ANQGSEA. This CDR3 region has 12 residues. The CDR3 nucleotides read TGCAGCGCTGGGACGCCTCCCTACGAGCAGTACTTC. Amino acid sequence: CSAGTPPYEQYF.

This clonotype was detected a few times. This chain uses TRBV12-3 or TRBV12-4 with TRBJ2-1, with TRBD2 matching 10 bases. The ends lost 8 bases at V and 5 bases at J; junction bases unmatched: 6. The CDR3 spans 14 residues. The DNA of the CDR3 is TGTGCCAGCCGGAGCGGGGGGGCCGACAATGAGCAGTTCTTC. Its protein product is CASRSGGADNEQFF.

V gene TRBV5-6 combines with J gene TRBJ2-7, with D possibly being TRBD1 (6 bases). CDR1 is SGHDT, CDR2 YYEEEE, per germline. The CDR3 runs to 15 residues. Trimming removed 6 bases at V and 0 bases at J, with 16 bases between. The CDR3 loop reads CASTIQGKGSYEQYF. DNA for the CDR3: TGTGCCAGCACCATACAGGGTAAGGGCTCCTACGAGCAGTACTTC. The full variable domain, in which reference TRBV5-6 and TRBJ2-7 provide the parts outside the CDR3, is DAGVTQSPTHLIKTRGQQVTLRCSPKSGHDTVSWYQQALGQGPQFIFQYYEEEERQRGNFPDRFSGHQFPNYSSELNVNALLLGDSALYLCASTIQGKGSYEQYFGPGTRLTVT.